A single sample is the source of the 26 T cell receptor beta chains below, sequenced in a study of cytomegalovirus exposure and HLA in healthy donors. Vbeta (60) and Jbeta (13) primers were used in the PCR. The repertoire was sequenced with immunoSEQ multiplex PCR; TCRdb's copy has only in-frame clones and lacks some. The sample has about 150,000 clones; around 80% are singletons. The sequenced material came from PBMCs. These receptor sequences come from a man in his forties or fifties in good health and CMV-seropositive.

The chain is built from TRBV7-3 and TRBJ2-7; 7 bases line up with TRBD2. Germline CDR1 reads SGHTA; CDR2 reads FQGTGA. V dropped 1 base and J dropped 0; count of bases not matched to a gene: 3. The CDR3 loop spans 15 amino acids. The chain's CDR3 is CASSLNAGASYEQYF. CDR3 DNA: TGTGCCAGCAGCTTAAACGCGGGAGCCTCCTACGAGCAGTACTTC.

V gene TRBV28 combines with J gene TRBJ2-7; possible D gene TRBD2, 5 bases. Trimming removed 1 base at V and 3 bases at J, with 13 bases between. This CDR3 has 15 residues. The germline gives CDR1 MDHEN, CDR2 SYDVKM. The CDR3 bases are TGTGCCAGCAGTTTATCCGAGGGCTGGAACTACGAGCAGTACTTC. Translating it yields CASSLSEGWNYEQYF.

This chain's CDR3 is CASSFSGGGETQYF. The CDR3 coding sequence is TGTGCCAGCAGCTTTAGCGGGGGCGGTGAGACGCAGTATTTT. This sequence joins TRBV7-9 and TRBJ2-3, with 9 bases identical to TRBD2. CDR3 length: 14 amino acids. V gave up 3 bases and J gave up 9 bases; unmatched junction bases: 7. Germline lookup yields CDR1 SEHNR and CDR2 FQNEAQ (reference sequence).

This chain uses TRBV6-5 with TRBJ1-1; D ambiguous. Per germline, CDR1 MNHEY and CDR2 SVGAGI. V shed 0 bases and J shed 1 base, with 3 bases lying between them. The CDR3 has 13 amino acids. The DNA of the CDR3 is TGTGCCAGCAGTTACTCAGCGAACACTGAAGCTTTCTTT. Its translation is CASSYSANTEAFF.

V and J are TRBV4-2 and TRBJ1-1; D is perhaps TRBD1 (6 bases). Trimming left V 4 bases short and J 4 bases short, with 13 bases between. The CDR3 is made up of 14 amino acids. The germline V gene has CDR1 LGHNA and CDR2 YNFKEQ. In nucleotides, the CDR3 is TGTGCCAGCAGCCCTGCAATCAGGGGCACTGAAGCTTTCTTT. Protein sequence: CASSPAIRGTEAFF.

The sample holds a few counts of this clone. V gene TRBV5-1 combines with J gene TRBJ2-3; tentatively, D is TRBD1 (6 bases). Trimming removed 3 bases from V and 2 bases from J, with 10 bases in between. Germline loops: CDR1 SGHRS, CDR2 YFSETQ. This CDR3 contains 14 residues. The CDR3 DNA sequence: TGCGCCAGCAGCTCGGGACAAGCCACAGATACGCAGTATTTT. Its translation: CASSSGQATDTQYF.

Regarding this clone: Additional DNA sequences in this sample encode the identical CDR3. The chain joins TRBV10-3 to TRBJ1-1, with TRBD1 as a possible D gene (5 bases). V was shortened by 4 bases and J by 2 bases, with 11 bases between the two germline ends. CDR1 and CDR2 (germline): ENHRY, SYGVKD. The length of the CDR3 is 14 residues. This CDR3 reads CAISGGGGNTEAFF. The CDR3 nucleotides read TGTGCCATCAGTGGGGGGGGTGGTAACACTGAAGCTTTCTTT.

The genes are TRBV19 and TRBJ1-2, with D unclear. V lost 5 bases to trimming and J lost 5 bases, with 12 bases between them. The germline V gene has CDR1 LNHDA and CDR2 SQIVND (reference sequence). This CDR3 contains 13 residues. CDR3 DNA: TGTGCCAGTAGTGAGAACGGAGGATATGGCTACACCTTC. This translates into CASSENGGYGYTF.

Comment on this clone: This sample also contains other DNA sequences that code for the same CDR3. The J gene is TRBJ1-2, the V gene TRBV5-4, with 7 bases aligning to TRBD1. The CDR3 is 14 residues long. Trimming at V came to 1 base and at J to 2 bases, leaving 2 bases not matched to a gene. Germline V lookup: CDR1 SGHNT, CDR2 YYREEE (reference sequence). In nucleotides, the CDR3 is TGTGCCAGCAGCTTGCCACAGGGGAACTATGGCTACACCTTC. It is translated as CASSLPQGNYGYTF.

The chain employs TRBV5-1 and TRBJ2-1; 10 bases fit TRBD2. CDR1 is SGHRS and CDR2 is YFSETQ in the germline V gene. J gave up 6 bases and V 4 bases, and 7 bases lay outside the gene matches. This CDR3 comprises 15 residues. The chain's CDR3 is CASSPGTSVINEQFF. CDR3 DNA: TGCGCCAGCAGCCCCGGGACTAGCGTAATCAATGAGCAGTTCTTC.

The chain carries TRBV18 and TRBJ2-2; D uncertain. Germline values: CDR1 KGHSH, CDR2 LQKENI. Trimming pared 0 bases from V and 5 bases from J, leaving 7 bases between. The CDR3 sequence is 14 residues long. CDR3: CASSPPKRTGELFF. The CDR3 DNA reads TGTGCCAGCTCACCACCGAAACGGACCGGGGAGCTGTTTTTT.

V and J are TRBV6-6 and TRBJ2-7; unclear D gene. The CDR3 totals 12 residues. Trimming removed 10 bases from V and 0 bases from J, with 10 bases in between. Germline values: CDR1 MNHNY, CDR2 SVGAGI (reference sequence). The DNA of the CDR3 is TGTGCCACATCGACAAGCTCCTACGAGCAGTACTTC. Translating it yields CATSTSSYEQYF.

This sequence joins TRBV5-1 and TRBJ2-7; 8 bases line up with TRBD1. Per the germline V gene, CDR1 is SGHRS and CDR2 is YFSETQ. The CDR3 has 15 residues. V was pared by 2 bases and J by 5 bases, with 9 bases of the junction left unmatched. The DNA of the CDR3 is TGCGCCAGCAGCTTATTGGACAGGGCCACAAACGAGCAGTACTTC. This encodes CASSLLDRATNEQYF.

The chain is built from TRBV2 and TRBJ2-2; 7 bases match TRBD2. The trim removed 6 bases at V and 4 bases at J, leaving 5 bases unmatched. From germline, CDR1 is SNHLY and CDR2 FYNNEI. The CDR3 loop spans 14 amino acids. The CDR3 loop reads CASSGTTITGELFF. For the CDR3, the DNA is TGTGCCAGCAGCGGGACTACTATCACCGGGGAGCTGTTTTTT. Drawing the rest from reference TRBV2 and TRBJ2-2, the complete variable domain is EPEVTQTPSHQVTQMGQEVILRCVPISNHLYFYWYRQILGQKVEFLVSFYNNEISEKSEIFDDQFSVERPDGSNFTLKIRSTKLEDSAMYFCASSGTTITGELFFGEGSRLTVL.

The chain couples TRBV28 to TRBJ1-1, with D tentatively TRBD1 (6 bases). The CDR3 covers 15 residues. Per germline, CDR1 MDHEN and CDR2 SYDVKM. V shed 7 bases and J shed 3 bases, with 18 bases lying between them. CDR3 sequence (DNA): TGTGCCAGCACCCGAGGGGGGGAAGGGGACACTGAAGCTTTCTTT. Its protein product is CASTRGGEGDTEAFF.

The CDR3 sequence is CSVVGGDGQPQHF. In nucleotides, the CDR3 is TGCAGCGTTGTAGGGGGGGATGGACAGCCCCAGCATTTT. The J gene is TRBJ1-5, the V gene TRBV29-1, with D possibly being TRBD1 (6 bases). The CDR3 totals 13 residues. Germline assignment: CDR1 SQVTM and CDR2 ANQGSEA. Trimming shortened V by 4 bases and J by 7 bases, and 14 bases separated the two germline ends.

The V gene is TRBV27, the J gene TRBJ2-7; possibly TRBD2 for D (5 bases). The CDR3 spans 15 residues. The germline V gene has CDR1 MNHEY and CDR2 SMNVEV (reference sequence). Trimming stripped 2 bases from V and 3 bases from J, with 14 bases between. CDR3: CASSLLGVPLYEQYF. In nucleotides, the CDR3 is TGTGCCAGCAGTTTACTGGGAGTGCCTCTCTACGAGCAGTACTTC.

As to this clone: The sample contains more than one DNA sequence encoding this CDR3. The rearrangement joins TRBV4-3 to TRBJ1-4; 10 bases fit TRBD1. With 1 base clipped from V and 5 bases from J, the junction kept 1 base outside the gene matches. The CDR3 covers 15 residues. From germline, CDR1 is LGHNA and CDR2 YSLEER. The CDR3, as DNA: TGCGCCAGCAGCCAAGGGACAGGGGGGAATGAAAAACTGTTTTTT. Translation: CASSQGTGGNEKLFF.

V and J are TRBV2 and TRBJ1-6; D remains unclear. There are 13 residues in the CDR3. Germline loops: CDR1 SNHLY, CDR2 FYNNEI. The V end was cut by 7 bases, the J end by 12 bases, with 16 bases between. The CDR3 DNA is TGTGCCAGCACTGTAGCCGTTGGGCTACCCCTCCACTTT. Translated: CASTVAVGLPLHF.

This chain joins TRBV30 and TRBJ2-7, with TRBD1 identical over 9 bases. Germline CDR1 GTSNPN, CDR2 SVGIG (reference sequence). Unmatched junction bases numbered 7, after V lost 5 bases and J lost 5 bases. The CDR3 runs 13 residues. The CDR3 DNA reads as TGTGCCTGGCGGGACAGGGTCTATAACGAGCAGTACTTC. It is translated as CAWRDRVYNEQYF.

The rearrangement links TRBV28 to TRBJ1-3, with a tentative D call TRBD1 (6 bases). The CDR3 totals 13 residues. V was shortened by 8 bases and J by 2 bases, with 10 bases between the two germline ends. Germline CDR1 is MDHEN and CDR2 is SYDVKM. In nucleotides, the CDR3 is TGTGCCAGCGGCGGACAGACTGGAAACACCATATATTTT. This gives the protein CASGGQTGNTIYF. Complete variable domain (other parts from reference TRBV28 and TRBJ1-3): DVKVTQSSRYLVKRTGEKVFLECVQDMDHENMFWYRQDPGLGLRLIYFSYDVKMKEKGDIPEGYSVSREKKERFSLILESASTNQTSMYLCASGGQTGNTIYFGEGSWLTVV.

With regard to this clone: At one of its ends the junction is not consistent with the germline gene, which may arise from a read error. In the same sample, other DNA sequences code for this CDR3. The CDR3, as DNA: TGCGCCTGGAGTGTAAATAGCGAGCAGTACTTC. Translation: CAWSVNSEQYF. The rearrangement uses TRBV30 and TRBJ2-7; D uncertain. Germline V gives CDR1 GTSNPN, CDR2 SVGIG (reference sequence). CDR3 length equals 11 residues.

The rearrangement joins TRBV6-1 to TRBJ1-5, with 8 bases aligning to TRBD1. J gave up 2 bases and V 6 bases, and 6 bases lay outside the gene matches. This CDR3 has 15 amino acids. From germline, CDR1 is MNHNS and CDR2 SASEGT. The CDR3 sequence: CASSRGQGRNQPQHF. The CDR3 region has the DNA TGTGCCAGCAGCCGAGGACAGGGTCGCAATCAGCCCCAGCATTTT.

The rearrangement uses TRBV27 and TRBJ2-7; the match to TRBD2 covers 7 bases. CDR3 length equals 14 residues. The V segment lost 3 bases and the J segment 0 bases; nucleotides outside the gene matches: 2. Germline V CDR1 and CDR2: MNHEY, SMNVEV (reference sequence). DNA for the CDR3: TGTGCCAGCAGTTTCGGGAGGCACTCCTACGAGCAGTACTTC. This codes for CASSFGRHSYEQYF.

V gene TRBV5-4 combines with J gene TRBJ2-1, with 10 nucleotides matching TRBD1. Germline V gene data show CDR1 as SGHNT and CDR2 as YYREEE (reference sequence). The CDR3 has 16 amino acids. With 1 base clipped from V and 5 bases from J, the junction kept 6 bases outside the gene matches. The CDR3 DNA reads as TGTGCCAGCAGCTTGAAAAGGGACAGGGGCGACAATGAGCAGTTCTTC. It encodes CASSLKRDRGDNEQFF.

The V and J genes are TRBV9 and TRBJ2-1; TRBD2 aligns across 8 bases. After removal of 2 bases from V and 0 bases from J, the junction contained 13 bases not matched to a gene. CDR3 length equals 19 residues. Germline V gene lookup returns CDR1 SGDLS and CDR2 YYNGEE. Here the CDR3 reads CASSVPRGREVRSYNEQFF. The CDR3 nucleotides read TGTGCCAGCAGCGTCCCGCGGGGGCGGGAGGTCCGCTCCTACAATGAGCAGTTCTTC. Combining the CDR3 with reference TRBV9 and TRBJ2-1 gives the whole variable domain DSGVTQTPKHLITATGQRVTLRCSPRSGDLSVYWYQQSLDQGLQFLIQYYNGEERAKGNILERFSAQQFPDLHSELNLSSLELGDSALYFCASSVPRGREVRSYNEQFFGPGTRLTVL.